This entry lists 23 T cell receptor beta chains sequenced from one sample in a study of T cells in Graves' hyperthyroidism and ophthalmopathy. RNA transcripts served as the template for amplifying TCR beta CDR3 regions. The primer set for the first-round RT-PCR of the TCR CDR3 was HTBI. TCRdb reanalysed the multiplex PCR reads using MiXCR and keeps one entry per CDR3 protein. The sample has just under 750,000 distinct CDR3 sequences, approximately 40% seen once. The sequenced material came from blood. The receptors were sampled from a woman between 40 and 50 years old with Graves' hyperthyroidism.

In its sample, this clonotype was seen many times. The chain combines TRBV11-2 with TRBJ1-2, with no clear D. The CDR3 is 12 amino acids. Germline-derived CDR1 and CDR2 are SGHAT and FQNNGV. V was clipped by 5 bases and J by 5 bases, with 9 bases between them. The CDR3 sequence is CASSDIGYGYTF. In DNA, the CDR3 is TGTGCCAGCAGCGATATCGGTTATGGCTACACCTTC.

The sample holds a few counts of this clonotype. The chain uses TRBV12-3 or TRBV12-4 and TRBJ1-1; TRBD1 matches 7 bases. The CDR3 has 15 residues. After removal of 5 bases from V and 3 bases from J, the junction contained 9 bases not matched to a gene. Here the CDR3 reads CASSPGYRGDTEAFF. CDR3 DNA sequence: TGTGCCAGCAGTCCCGGTTACAGGGGAGACACTGAAGCTTTCTTT.

This clonotype has ten or more counts. This chain joins TRBV24-1 and TRBJ2-2, with D possibly being TRBD2 (5 bases). This CDR3 has 14 residues. Between the trimmed V and J ends, which lost 2 bases and 7 bases, there was a span of 10 bases. Germline loops: CDR1 KGHDR, CDR2 SFDVKD. CDR3 sequence: CATSDYAGLGELFF. The CDR3 DNA is TGTGCCACCAGTGATTACGCGGGTCTCGGGGAGCTGTTTTTT.

CDR3 sequence reads: CASRIGSSYNEQYF. The CDR3 bases are TGTGCCAGCAGAATAGGGAGCTCCTACAATGAGCAGTACTTC. The genes are TRBV2 and TRBJ2-7; tentatively, D is TRBD2 (5 bases). Trimming took off 6 bases at V and 7 bases at J, with 19 bases between the two ends. The CDR3 sequence is 14 residues long. CDR1 is SNHLY and CDR2 is FYNNEI in the germline V gene.

The chain has TRBV5-6 and TRBJ2-2; 12 bases are shared with TRBD2. Germline lookup yields CDR1 SGHDT and CDR2 YYEEEE. With 2 bases clipped from V and 2 bases from J, the junction kept 10 bases outside the gene matches. The CDR3 spans 19 residues. This CDR3 is CASSFRSGLAGPNTGELFF. The CDR3 nucleotides read TGTGCCAGCAGCTTTCGATCTGGACTAGCGGGACCTAACACCGGGGAGCTGTTTTTT.

This clonotype was counted between two and nine times. The rearrangement links TRBV7-9 to TRBJ1-1; weak D call: TRBD1 (5 bases). CDR3 length equals 17 residues. V lost 2 bases to trimming and J lost 5 bases, with 21 bases between them. Germline CDR1 SEHNR, CDR2 FQNEAQ (reference sequence). CDR3 in amino acids: CASSLHPPAGRVTEAFF. The CDR3, as DNA: TGTGCCAGCAGCTTACACCCCCCGGCAGGGAGAGTAACTGAAGCTTTCTTT.

Details on this clonotype: Compared with germline, one end of the junction differs, possibly owing to a read error. This chain joins TRBV10-3 and TRBJ2-6; tentative D call: TRBD1 (5 bases). This CDR3 is built from 17 residues. CDR1 ENHRY and CDR2 SYGVKD come from the germline V gene. The CDR3 spells CASSLWLDISGANVLTF. CDR3 DNA: TGTGCCAGCAGTTTATGGTTGGACATTTCTGGGGCCAACGTCCTGACTTTC.

This chain connects TRBV10-3 to TRBJ2-5, with no clear D. This CDR3 has 13 amino acids. V was shortened by 3 bases and J by 5 bases, with 10 bases between the two germline ends. CDR1 and CDR2 (germline): ENHRY, SYGVKD. CDR3: CAISDGLHETQYF. Here the CDR3 DNA reads TGTGCCATCAGTGACGGGTTACACGAGACCCAGTACTTC.

This clonotype was observed a few times. DNA for the CDR3: TGTGCCAGCAGTTACTCGTACGGTGGGGACATGAACACTGAAGCTTTCTTT. Translating it yields CASSYSYGGDMNTEAFF. The chain is built from TRBV12-3 or TRBV12-4 and TRBJ1-1, with D perhaps matching TRBD1 (6 bases). The CDR3 extends over 17 amino acids. The V end was cut by 4 bases, the J end by 0 bases, with 18 bases between.

The rearrangement links TRBV28 to TRBJ2-5; no firm D call. Germline CDR1 is MDHEN and CDR2 is SYDVKM. V was clipped by 5 bases and J by 2 bases, with 12 bases between them. The CDR3 covers 14 residues. The chain's CDR3 is CASSPLGIQETQYF. In DNA form, the CDR3 reads TGTGCCAGCAGTCCCCTGGGGATTCAAGAGACCCAGTACTTC.

This clonotype has ten or more counts. The CDR3 loop reads CAISDGDLETQYF. The DNA for the CDR3 is TGTGCCATCAGTGACGGGGACTTAGAGACCCAGTACTTC. The chain carries TRBV10-3 and TRBJ2-5, with D possibly matching TRBD2 (6 bases). V shed 3 bases and J shed 4 bases, with 9 bases lying between them. In germline, CDR1 is ENHRY, CDR2 SYGVKD. CDR3 length: 13 amino acids.

As concerns this clonotype: One end of the junction varies from germline; a read error may be responsible. The chain recombines TRBV5-1 with TRBJ2-5, with TRBD2 as a possible D gene (5 bases). Germline values: CDR1 SGHRS, CDR2 YFSETQ. The CDR3 spans 11 residues. CDR3 nucleotides: TGCGCCAGCGGCTTGGAGGATACCCAGTACTTC. It codes for CASGLEDTQYF.

V usage is TRBV25-1 and J usage is TRBJ1-3, with 7 nucleotides matching TRBD1. The junction had 6 bases not matched to a gene; V was cut back by 5 bases and J by 2 bases. This CDR3 region has 15 residues. From germline, CDR1 is MGHDK and CDR2 SYGVNS. The CDR3 nucleotides are TGTGCCAGCAGTACGGTGACAGGGACTGGAAACACCATATATTTT. Protein product: CASSTVTGTGNTIYF.

In this sample, this clonotype turned up many times. The V gene is TRBV5-8, the J gene TRBJ2-7, with 7 nucleotides matching TRBD2. V shed 4 bases and J 2 bases; nucleotides not matched to a gene: 12. CDR1 and CDR2 (germline): SGHTS, YDEGEE. The CDR3 spans 16 residues. The CDR3 region is CASSAQSGLTTYEQYF. The CDR3 DNA sequence: TGTGCCAGCAGCGCCCAATCGGGACTAACGACCTACGAGCAGTACTTC.

This clonotype was seen a few times. The chain joins TRBV4-3 to TRBJ2-7; possibly TRBD2 for D (5 bases). The V end lost 0 bases, the J end lost 0 bases, and 15 bases lay between the germline ends. Germline values: CDR1 LGHNA, CDR2 YSLEER. This CDR3 is 17 amino acids long. CDR3 sequence (DNA): TGCGCCAGCAGCCAAGATTCGGGGAGCCACCGCTCCTACGAGCAGTACTTC. Amino acids: CASSQDSGSHRSYEQYF.

This clonotype was seen a single time. This chain connects TRBV19 to TRBJ1-2; 9 bases fit TRBD1. The trim removed 10 bases at V and 4 bases at J, leaving 10 bases unmatched. CDR3 length: 14 residues. The V gene's germline CDR1 is LNHDA and CDR2 SQIVND (reference sequence). The CDR3 protein is CATAPGQGAYGYTF. The CDR3 nucleotides are TGTGCCACCGCCCCGGGACAGGGAGCCTATGGCTACACCTTC.

This clonotype was picked up a small number of times. The V and J genes are TRBV12-3 or TRBV12-4 and TRBJ1-5, with D possibly TRBD1 on 5 matching bases. V shed 6 bases and J shed 0 bases, with 12 bases lying between them. The CDR3 contains 15 residues. CDR3 amino acids: CASSIWTPSNQPQHF. DNA for the CDR3: TGTGCCAGCAGCATCTGGACACCTAGCAATCAGCCCCAGCATTTT.

Many counts were recorded for this clonotype. The V gene is TRBV9, the J gene TRBJ2-7; D is possibly TRBD1 or TRBD2 (7 bases each). Trimming pared 2 bases from V and 0 bases from J, leaving 12 bases between. Germline CDR1 and CDR2: SGDLS and YYNGEE. This CDR3 spans 15 amino acids. The CDR3 here is CASSVGGDSSYEQYF. The CDR3 bases are TGTGCCAGCAGCGTTGGGGGGGACAGCTCCTACGAGCAGTACTTC.

This rearrangement joins TRBV12-3 or TRBV12-4 to TRBJ2-7; the D is unclear. The V and J ends lost 5 bases and 5 bases respectively, with 25 bases between them. The CDR3 consists of 17 residues. CDR3 region: CASSPGPSRRARNEQYF. The CDR3 DNA reads as TGTGCCAGCAGTCCCGGGCCCTCTAGAAGGGCTCGGAACGAGCAGTACTTC.

The chain employs TRBV20-1 and TRBJ2-7; tentative D call: TRBD1 (6 bases). The CDR3 extends over 14 amino acids. V lost 6 bases to trimming and J lost 0 bases, with 15 bases between them. The germline V gene has CDR1 DFQATT and CDR2 SNEGSKA (reference sequence). The DNA of the CDR3 is TGCAGTGCACAACCATGGGACAACTCCTACGAGCAGTACTTC. Translation: CSAQPWDNSYEQYF.

This clonotype was seen at least ten times. The chain combines TRBV11-2 with TRBJ2-7; TRBD1 matches 7 bases. The CDR3 has 15 amino acids. Germline CDR1 is SGHAT and CDR2 is FQNNGV. V gave up 2 bases and J gave up 3 bases; unmatched junction bases: 7. The CDR3 nucleotides read TGTGCCAGCAGCTTATACGGACAGGCGAGCTACGAGCAGTACTTC. This codes for CASSLYGQASYEQYF. The full variable domain, rest sourced from reference TRBV11-2 and TRBJ2-7, is EAGVAQSPRYKIIEKRQSVAFWCNPISGHATLYWYQQILGQGPKLLIQFQNNGVVDDSQLPKDRFSAERLKGVDSTLKIQPAKLEDSAVYLCASSLYGQASYEQYFGPGTRLTVT.

Ten or more counts support this clonotype. The V gene is TRBV9, the J gene TRBJ2-2, with unresolved D. CDR3 length: 15 amino acids. With 0 bases removed from V and 5 bases from J, the gap between germline ends came to 11 bases. From germline, CDR1 is SGDLS and CDR2 YYNGEE. This CDR3 is CASSVEVDVTGELFF. DNA for the CDR3: TGTGCCAGCAGCGTAGAAGTGGACGTTACCGGGGAGCTGTTTTTT. Looking up the rest from reference TRBV9 and TRBJ2-2 gives the full variable domain: DSGVTQTPKHLITATGQRVTLRCSPRSGDLSVYWYQQSLDQGLQFLIQYYNGEERAKGNILERFSAQQFPDLHSELNLSSLELGDSALYFCASSVEVDVTGELFFGEGSRLTVL.

A word on this clonotype: One end of the junction does not line up with germline, which may come from a read error. The chain combines TRBV7-9 with TRBJ2-2; D might be TRBD2 (6 bases). CDR1 is SEHNR, CDR2 FQNEAQ, per germline (reference sequence). The CDR3 loop spans 16 amino acids. CDR3 coding DNA: TGTGCCAGCAGCTTAGGCCCCCCCCCAAACACCGGGGGGCTGTTTTTT. This translates into CASSLGPPPNTGGLFF.